The 9 T cell receptor beta chains reported below all come from one sample, sequenced in a study of blood T cells in healthy people across ages. PCR was performed a second time for about 7 to 11 cycles using a sample-barcoded 5' primer and a J-beta primer mix. TCRdb re-called the 5' RACE reads with MiXCR, one entry per CDR3 protein. The top ten hold 0.75% of the sample, which has under 1,100,000 distinct CDR3 sequences, less than 25% seen once. Separately, the same data were catalogued under a study of T cells of mothers and their children.

Sequences were obtained from blood. The receptors originated from a girl aged 2 to 10 in good health.

The rearrangement links TRBV10-3 to TRBJ2-7, with D perhaps TRBD1 or TRBD2 (5 bases each). V was clipped by 5 bases and J by 5 bases, with 13 bases between them. The CDR3 covers 13 residues. The germline gives CDR1 ENHRY, CDR2 SYGVKD. This CDR3 is CAISSLRGDEQYF. DNA of the CDR3: TGTGCCATCAGTTCCTTACGAGGGGACGAGCAGTACTTC.

J is TRBJ1-5 and V is TRBV29-1; D might be TRBD1 (6 bases). V was cut by 4 bases and J by 0 bases, with 7 bases left in between. The CDR3 totals 13 residues. In germline, CDR1 is SQVTM, CDR2 ANQGSEA. This CDR3 is CSVGQDSNQPQHF. The CDR3 DNA follows: TGCAGCGTTGGACAGGATAGCAATCAGCCCCAGCATTTT.

This sequence joins TRBV12-3 or TRBV12-4 and TRBJ1-2, with D possibly matching TRBD1 (5 bases). CDR3 length: 13 amino acids. Trimming cost V 6 bases and J 5 bases, with 13 bases left between them. DNA of the CDR3: TGTGCCAGCAGGGAAGGGGCGAGTTATGGCTACACCTTC. Amino acid sequence: CASREGASYGYTF.

This clonotype was seen a single time. This sequence joins TRBV20-1 and TRBJ2-7; a weak D match, TRBD1 (6 bases). The V gene lost 4 bases and the J gene lost 9 bases, with 16 bases spanning the gap. The CDR3 covers 12 residues. Germline values: CDR1 DFQATT, CDR2 SNEGSKA (reference sequence). The CDR3 reads CSANDVLGAQYF. The CDR3 DNA reads as TGCAGTGCTAACGACGTGTTGGGGGCGCAGTACTTC.

This clonotype has only a few counts. The rearrangement links TRBV6-1 to TRBJ2-1; TRBD2 agrees at 8 bases. The end of the DNA fits TRBJ2-5 better, so the J call may be wrong. This CDR3 is 15 amino acids long. Germline-derived CDR1 and CDR2 are MNHNS and SASEGT. This CDR3 is CASSDRFVAGETQYF. CDR3 DNA: TGTGCCAGCAGTGATCGGTTTGTAGCGGGGGAGACCCAGTACTTC.

This clonotype was seen at least ten times. V is TRBV29-1 and J is TRBJ2-4, with 7 bases that match TRBD1. Trimming took 5 bases from V and 5 from J; bases not matched to a gene: 6. Germline CDR1 SQVTM, CDR2 ANQGSEA. CDR3 length equals 13 residues. The DNA of the CDR3 is TGCAGCGTTAGAGAGGGGGCCGAAAACATTCAGTACTTC. Translated: CSVREGAENIQYF.

The table lists this clonotype with a few counts. This chain links TRBV11-2 with TRBJ2-3; 7 bases fit TRBD1. V gave up 3 bases and J gave up 2 bases; unmatched junction bases: 8. Looked up from germline, CDR1 is SGHAT and CDR2 is FQNNGV. CDR3 size: 16 residues. Written as DNA, the CDR3 is TGTGCCAGCAGCTTGATAGGGGGCAAATTCACAGATACGCAGTATTTT. This translates into CASSLIGGKFTDTQYF.

Only a few counts were recorded for this clonotype. The chain has TRBV7-3 and TRBJ2-5; TRBD2 aligns across 8 bases. TRBJ2-1 matches the DNA end more closely, so the J call is doubtful. This CDR3 is 16 amino acids long. In germline, CDR1 is SGHTA, CDR2 FQGTGA. The CDR3 nucleotides are TGTGCCAGCAGTTTAGGGACTAGGAGAATCATAGGTGAGCAGTTCTTC. It specifies CASSLGTRRIIGEQFF.

The J gene is TRBJ1-5, the V gene TRBV4-3; D perhaps matches TRBD1 (6 bases). Germline loops: CDR1 LGHNA, CDR2 YSLEER. Trimming pared 2 bases from V and 7 bases from J, leaving 9 bases between. The CDR3 consists of 13 residues. CDR3 amino acids: CASSQLQGQPQHF. The CDR3, as DNA: TGCGCCAGCAGCCAACTTCAGGGGCAGCCCCAGCATTTT.